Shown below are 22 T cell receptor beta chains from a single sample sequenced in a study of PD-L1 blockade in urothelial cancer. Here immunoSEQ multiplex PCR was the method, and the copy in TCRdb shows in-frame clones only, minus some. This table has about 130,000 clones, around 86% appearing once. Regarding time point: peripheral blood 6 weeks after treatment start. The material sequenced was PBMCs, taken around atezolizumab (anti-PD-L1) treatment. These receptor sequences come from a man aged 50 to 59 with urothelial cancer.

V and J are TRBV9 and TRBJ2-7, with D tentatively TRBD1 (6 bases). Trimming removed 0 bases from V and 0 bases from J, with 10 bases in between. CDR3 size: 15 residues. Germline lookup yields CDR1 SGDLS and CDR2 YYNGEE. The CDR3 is CASSVDYRASYEQYF. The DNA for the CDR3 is TGTGCCAGCAGCGTAGATTACAGGGCCTCCTACGAGCAGTACTTC. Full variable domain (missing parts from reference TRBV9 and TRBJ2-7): DSGVTQTPKHLITATGQRVTLRCSPRSGDLSVYWYQQSLDQGLQFLIQYYNGEERAKGNILERFSAQQFPDLHSELNLSSLELGDSALYFCASSVDYRASYEQYFGPGTRLTVT.

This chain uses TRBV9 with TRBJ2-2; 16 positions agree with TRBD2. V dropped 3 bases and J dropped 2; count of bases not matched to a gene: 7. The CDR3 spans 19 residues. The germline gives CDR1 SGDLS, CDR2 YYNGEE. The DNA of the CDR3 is TGTGCCAGCAGCGGTCCGGGACTAGCGGGAGGGTTAAACACCGGGGAGCTGTTTTTT. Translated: CASSGPGLAGGLNTGELFF.

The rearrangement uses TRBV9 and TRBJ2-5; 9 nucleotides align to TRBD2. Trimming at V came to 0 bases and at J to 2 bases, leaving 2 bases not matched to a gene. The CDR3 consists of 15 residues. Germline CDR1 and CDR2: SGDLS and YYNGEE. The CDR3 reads CASSVETSGQETQYF. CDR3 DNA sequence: TGTGCCAGCAGCGTAGAGACTAGCGGACAAGAGACCCAGTACTTC.

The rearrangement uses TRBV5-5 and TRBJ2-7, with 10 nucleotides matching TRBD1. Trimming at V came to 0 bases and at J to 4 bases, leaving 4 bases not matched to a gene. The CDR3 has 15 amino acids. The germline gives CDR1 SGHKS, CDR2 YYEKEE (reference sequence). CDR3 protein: CASSLEGQGVYEQYF. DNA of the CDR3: TGTGCCAGCAGCTTGGAAGGACAGGGGGTTTACGAGCAGTACTTC.

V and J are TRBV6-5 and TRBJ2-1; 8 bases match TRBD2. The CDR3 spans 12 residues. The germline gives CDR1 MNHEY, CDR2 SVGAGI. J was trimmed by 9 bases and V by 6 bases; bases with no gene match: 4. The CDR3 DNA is TGTGCCAGCAGCGGACTAGCTGGTGAGCAGTTCTTC. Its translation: CASSGLAGEQFF.

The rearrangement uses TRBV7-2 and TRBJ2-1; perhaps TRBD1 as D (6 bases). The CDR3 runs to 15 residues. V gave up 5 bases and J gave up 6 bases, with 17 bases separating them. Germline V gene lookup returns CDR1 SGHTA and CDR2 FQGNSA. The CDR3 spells CASSPFGGYTNEQFF. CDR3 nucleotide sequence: TGTGCCAGCAGCCCATTTGGGGGCTACACCAATGAGCAGTTCTTC.

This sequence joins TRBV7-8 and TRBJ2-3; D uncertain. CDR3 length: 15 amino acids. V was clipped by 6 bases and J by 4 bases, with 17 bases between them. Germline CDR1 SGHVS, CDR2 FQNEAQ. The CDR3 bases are TGTGCCAGCAGTTTGTTTATTAACGCGGCAGATACGCAGTATTTT. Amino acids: CASSLFINAADTQYF.

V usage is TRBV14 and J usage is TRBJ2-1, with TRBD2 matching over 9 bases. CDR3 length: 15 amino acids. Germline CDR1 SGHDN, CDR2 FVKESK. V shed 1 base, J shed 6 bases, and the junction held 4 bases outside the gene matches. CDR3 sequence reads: CASSQGSGRRNEQFF. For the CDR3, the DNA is TGTGCCAGCAGCCAAGGGAGCGGGAGGCGCAATGAGCAGTTCTTC.

CDR3 loop: CASSDLNQPQHF. CDR3 in DNA: TGTGCCAGCAGTGACCTTAATCAGCCCCAGCATTTT. This chain joins TRBV6-1 and TRBJ1-5; D gene uncertain. Germline V gene sequence: CDR1 MNHNS, CDR2 SASEGT. CDR3 length: 12 amino acids. V lost 3 bases and J 4 bases, leaving 4 bases between the germline ends.

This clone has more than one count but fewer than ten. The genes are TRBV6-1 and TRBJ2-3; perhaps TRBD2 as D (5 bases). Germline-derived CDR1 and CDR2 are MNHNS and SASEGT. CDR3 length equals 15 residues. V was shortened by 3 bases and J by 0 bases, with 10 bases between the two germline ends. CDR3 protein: CASSEDGVSTDTQYF. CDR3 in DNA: TGTGCCAGCAGTGAGGACGGGGTGAGCACAGATACGCAGTATTTT.

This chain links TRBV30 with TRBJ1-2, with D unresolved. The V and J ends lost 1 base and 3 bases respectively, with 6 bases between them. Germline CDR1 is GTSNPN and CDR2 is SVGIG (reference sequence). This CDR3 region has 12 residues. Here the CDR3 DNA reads TGTGCCTGGAGTGACAGTCACTATGGCTACACCTTC. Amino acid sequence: CAWSDSHYGYTF.

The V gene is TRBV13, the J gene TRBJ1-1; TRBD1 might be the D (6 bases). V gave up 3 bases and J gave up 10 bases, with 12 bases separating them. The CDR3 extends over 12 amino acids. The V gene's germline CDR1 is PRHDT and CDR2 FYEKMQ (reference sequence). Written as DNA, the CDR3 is TGTGCCAGCAGCTTTACAGGGTCGGGAGCTTTCTTT. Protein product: CASSFTGSGAFF.

CDR3 in DNA: TGCGCCAGCAGCGGTACTATGGCGGTGGACACAGATACGCAGTATTTT. Translating gives CASSGTMAVDTDTQYF. The chain links TRBV5-1 to TRBJ2-3; D is unclear. Looked up from germline, CDR1 is SGHRS and CDR2 is YFSETQ. This CDR3 region has 16 residues. The germline V and J ends were trimmed by 4 bases and 2 bases, with 17 bases remaining between them.

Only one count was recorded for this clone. CDR3 loop: CASSPLGGFNSPLHF. For the CDR3, the DNA is TGTGCCAGCAGCCCTCTAGGTGGGTTTAATTCACCCCTCCACTTT. J is TRBJ1-6 and V is TRBV9; no definite D call. The germline V gene has CDR1 SGDLS and CDR2 YYNGEE. Trimming shortened V by 4 bases and J by 6 bases, and 14 bases separated the two germline ends. The CDR3 has 15 residues.

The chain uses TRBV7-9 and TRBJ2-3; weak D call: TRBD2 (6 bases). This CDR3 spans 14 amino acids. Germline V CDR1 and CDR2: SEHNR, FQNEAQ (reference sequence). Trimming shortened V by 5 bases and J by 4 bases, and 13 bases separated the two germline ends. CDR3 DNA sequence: TGTGCCAGCAGCCCGGGACTCCCCCCAGATACGCAGTATTTT. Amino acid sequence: CASSPGLPPDTQYF.

The CDR3 loop reads CAWSRQRNEKLFF. The CDR3 DNA follows: TGTGCCTGGAGTAGACAGAGAAATGAAAAACTGTTTTTT. The chain has TRBV30 and TRBJ1-4; TRBD1 is a possible D gene (5 bases). This CDR3 is 13 amino acids long. Trimming took 2 bases from V and 5 from J, leaving 9 bases between them. The germline CDR1 and CDR2 sequences are GTSNPN and SVGIG (reference sequence).

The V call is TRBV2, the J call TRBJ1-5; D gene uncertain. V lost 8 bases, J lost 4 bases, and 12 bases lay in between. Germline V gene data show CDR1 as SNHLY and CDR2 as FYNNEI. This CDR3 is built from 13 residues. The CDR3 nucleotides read TGTGCCAGCGGTACGCAGAGGAATCAGCCCCAGCATTTT. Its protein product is CASGTQRNQPQHF.

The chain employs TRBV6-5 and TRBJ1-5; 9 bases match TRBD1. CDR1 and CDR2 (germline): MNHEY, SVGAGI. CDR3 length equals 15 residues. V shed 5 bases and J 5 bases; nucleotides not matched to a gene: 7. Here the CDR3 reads CASSQDRGLYQPQHF. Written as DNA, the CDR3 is TGTGCCAGCAGTCAGGACAGGGGCCTTTATCAGCCCCAGCATTTT.

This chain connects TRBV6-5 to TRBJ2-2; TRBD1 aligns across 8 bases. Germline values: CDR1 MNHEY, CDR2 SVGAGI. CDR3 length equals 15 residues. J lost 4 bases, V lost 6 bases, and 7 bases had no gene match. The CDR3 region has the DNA TGTGCCAGCAGGAGGACAGGGCGCATCACCGGGGAGCTGTTTTTT. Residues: CASRRTGRITGELFF.

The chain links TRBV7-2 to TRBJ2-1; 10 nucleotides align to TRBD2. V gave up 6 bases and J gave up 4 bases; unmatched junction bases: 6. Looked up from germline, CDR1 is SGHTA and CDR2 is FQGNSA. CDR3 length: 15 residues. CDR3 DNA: TGTGCCAGCAGTCCTACTAGCGGGACTTACAATGAGCAGTTCTTC. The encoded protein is CASSPTSGTYNEQFF.

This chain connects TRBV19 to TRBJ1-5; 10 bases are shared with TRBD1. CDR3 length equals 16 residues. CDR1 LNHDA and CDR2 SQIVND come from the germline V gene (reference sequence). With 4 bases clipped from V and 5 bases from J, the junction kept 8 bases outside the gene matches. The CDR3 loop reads CASSTRTGGSDQPQHF. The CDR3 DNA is TGTGCCAGTAGTACCCGGACAGGGGGAAGCGATCAGCCCCAGCATTTT.

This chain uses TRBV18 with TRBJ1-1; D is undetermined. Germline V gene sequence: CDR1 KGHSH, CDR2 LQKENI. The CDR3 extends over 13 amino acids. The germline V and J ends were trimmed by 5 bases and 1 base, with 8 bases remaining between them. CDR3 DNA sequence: TGTGCCAGCTCAGTATCACAGAACACTGAAGCTTTCTTT. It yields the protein CASSVSQNTEAFF.